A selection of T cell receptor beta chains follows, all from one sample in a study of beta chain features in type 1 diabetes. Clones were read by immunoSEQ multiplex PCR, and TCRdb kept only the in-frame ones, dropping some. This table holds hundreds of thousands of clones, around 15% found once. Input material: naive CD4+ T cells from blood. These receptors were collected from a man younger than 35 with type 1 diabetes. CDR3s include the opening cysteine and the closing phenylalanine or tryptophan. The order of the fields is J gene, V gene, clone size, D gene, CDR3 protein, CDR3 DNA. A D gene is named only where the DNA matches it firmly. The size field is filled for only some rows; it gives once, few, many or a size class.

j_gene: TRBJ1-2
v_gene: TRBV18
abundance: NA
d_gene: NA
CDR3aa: CASSPGETDRYGYTF
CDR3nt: TGTGCCAGCTCACCAGGTGAAACGGATCGTTATGGCTACACCTTC

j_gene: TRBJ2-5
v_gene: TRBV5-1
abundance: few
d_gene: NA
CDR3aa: CASSLGTVQETQYF
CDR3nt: TGCGCCAGCAGCTTGGGAACAGTTCAAGAGACCCAGTACTTC

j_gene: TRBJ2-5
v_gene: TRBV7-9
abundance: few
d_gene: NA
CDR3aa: CASSWGGGQETQYF
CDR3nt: TGTGCCAGCAGCTGGGGGGGCGGACAAGAGACCCAGTACTTC

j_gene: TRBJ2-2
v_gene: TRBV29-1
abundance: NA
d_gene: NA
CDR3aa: CSVTTRAGTLELVSGELFF
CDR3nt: TGCAGCGTCACAACTCGAGCTGGGACCCTTGAATTGGTTTCCGGGGAGCTGTTTTTT

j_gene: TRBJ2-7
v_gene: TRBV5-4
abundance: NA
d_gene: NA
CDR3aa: CASSQIQGYEQYF
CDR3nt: TGTGCCAGCAGCCAAATACAGGGCTACGAGCAGTACTTC

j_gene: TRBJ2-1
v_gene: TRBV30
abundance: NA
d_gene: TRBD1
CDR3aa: CAWSRTGNEQFF
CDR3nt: TGTGCCTGGTCACGGACAGGTAATGAGCAGTTCTTC

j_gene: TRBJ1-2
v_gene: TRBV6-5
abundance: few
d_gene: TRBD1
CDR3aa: CASRGQGLYGYTF
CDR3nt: TGTGCCAGCAGGGGACAGGGTCTATATGGCTACACCTTC

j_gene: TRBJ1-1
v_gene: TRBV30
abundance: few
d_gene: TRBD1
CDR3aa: CAWDRGGNTEAFF
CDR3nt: TGTGCCTGGGACAGGGGAGGAAACACTGAAGCTTTCTTT

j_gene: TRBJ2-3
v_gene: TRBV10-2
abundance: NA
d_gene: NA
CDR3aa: CASREGYRADTQYF
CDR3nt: TGCGCCAGCAGAGAGGGATACAGGGCAGATACGCAGTATTTT

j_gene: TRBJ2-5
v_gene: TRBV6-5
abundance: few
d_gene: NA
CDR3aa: CASSYSDGNQETQYF
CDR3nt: TGTGCCAGCAGTTACTCGGACGGGAATCAAGAGACCCAGTACTTC

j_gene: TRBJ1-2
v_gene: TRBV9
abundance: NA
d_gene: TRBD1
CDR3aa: CASSVAHGGQDYGYTF
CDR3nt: TGTGCCAGCAGCGTAGCTCATGGGGGACAGGACTATGGCTACACCTTC

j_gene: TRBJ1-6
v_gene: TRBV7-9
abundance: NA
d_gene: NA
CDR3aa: CASSPTKWRGDSPLHF
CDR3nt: TGTGCCAGCAGCCCAACGAAGTGGAGGGGGGACTCACCCCTCCACTTT

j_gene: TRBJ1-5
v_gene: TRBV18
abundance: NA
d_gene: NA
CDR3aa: CASSPTQAPNQPQHF
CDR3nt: TGTGCCAGCTCACCAACTCAGGCACCGAATCAGCCCCAGCATTTT

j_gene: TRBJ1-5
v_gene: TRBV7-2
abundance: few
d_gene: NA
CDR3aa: CASSATGAYNNQPQHF
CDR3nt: TGTGCCAGCAGCGCTACTGGGGCCTATAACAATCAGCCCCAGCATTTT

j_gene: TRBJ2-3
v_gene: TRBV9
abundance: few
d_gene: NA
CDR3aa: CASSVASAGQSYTQYF
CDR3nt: TGTGCCAGCAGCGTAGCGTCGGCGGGCCAGTCGTATACGCAGTATTTT

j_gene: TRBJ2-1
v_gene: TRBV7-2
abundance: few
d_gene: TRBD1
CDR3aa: CASSFRIAGWDRGYNEQFF
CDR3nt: TGTGCCAGCAGTTTTCGAATCGCCGGGTGGGACAGAGGCTACAATGAGCAGTTCTTC

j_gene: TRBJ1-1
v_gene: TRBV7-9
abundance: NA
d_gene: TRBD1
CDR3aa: CASSLRAGGHRLTEAFF
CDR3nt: TGTGCCAGCAGCTTAAGAGCAGGGGGACATCGACTCACTGAAGCTTTCTTT

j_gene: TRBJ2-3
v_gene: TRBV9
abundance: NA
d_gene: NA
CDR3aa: CASSQTLGAGPLSTDTQYF
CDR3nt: TGTGCCAGCAGCCAAACTCTAGGGGCAGGGCCACTCAGCACAGATACGCAGTATTTT

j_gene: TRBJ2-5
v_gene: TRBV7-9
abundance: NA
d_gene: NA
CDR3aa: CASSFPWGKETQYF
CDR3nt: TGTGCCAGCAGCTTCCCCTGGGGAAAAGAGACCCAGTACTTC

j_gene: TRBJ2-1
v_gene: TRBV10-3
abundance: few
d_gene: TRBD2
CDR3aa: CAIREPRASGGASNEQFF
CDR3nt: TGTGCCATCAGAGAACCGAGAGCTAGCGGGGGGGCCTCGAATGAGCAGTTCTTC

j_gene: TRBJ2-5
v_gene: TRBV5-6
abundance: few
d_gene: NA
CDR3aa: CASSSPETQYF
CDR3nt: TGTGCCAGCAGCTCCCCTGAGACCCAGTACTTC

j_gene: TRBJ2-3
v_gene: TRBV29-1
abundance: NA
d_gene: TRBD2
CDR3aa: CSVDRLAGGPTDTQYF
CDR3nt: TGCAGCGTTGATAGGTTAGCGGGGGGGCCAACAGATACGCAGTATTTT

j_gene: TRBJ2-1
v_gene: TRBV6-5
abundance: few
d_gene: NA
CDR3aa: CASSGQGNEQFF
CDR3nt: TGTGCCAGCAGTGGCCAGGGAAATGAGCAGTTCTTC

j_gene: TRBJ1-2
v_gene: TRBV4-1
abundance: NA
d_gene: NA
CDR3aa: CASSQAALSYGYTF
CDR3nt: TGCGCCAGCAGCCAGGCCGCCCTTAGCTATGGCTACACCTTC

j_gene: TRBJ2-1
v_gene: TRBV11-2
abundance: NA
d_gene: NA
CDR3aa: CASSLGSRGNYNEQFF
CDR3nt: TGTGCCAGCAGCTTAGGGTCCAGGGGAAACTACAATGAGCAGTTCTTC

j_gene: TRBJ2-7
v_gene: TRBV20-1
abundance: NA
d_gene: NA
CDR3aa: CSASPGYEQYF
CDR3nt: TGCAGTGCTAGTCCAGGTTACGAGCAGTACTTC

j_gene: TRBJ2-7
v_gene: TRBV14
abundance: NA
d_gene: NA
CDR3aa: CASSQQGNFADEQYF
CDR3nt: TGTGCCAGCAGCCAGCAGGGAAACTTTGCGGACGAGCAGTACTTC

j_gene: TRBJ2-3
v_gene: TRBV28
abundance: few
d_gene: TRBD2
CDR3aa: CASSSSGGDGGTQYF
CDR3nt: TGTGCCAGCAGTTCGAGCGGGGGGGACGGAGGTACGCAGTATTTT

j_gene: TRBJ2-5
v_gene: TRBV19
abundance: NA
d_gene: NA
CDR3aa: CASRGVQETQYF
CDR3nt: TGTGCCAGTAGAGGCGTGCAAGAGACCCAGTACTTC

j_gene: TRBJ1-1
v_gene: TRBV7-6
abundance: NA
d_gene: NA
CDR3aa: CASSLVLLGDRTEAFF
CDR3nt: TGTGCCAGCAGCTTAGTCTTATTGGGGGATCGCACTGAAGCTTTCTTT

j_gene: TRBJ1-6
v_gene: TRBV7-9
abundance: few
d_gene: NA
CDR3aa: CASSPLGNSPLHF
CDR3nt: TGTGCCAGCAGCCCCCTGGGGAATTCACCCCTCCACTTT

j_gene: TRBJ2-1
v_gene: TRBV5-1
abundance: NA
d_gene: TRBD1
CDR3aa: CASSPGQYNEQFF
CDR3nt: TGCGCCAGCAGCCCGGGACAGTACAATGAGCAGTTCTTC